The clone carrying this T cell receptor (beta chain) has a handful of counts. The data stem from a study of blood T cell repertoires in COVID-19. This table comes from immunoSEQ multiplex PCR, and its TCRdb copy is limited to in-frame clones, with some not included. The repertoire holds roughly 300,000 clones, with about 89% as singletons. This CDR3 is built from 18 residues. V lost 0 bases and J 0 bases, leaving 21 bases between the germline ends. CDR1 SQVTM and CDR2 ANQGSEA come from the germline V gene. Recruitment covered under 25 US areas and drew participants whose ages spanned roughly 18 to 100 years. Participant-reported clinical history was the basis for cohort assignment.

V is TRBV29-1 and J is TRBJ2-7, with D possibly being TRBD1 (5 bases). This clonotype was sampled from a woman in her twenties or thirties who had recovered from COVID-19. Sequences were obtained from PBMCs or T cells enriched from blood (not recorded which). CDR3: CSVEEPRDSPFSSYEQYF. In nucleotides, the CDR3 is TGCAGCGTTGAAGAACCCCGAGACAGTCCTTTTAGCTCCTACGAGCAGTACTTC.